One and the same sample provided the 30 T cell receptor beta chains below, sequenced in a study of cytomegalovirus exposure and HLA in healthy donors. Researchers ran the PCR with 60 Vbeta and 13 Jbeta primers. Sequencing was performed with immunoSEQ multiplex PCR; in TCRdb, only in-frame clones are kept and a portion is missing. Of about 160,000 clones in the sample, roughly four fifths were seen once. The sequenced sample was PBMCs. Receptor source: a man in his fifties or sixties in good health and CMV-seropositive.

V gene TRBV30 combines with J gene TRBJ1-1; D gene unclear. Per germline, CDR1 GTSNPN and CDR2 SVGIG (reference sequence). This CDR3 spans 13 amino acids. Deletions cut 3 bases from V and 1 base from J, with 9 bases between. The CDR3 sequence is CAWRYVRNTEAFF. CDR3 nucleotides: TGTGCCTGGAGGTATGTCCGGAACACTGAAGCTTTCTTT.

CDR3 DNA sequence: TGTGCCAGCAGCCTCATAGCGGGAGGGAGTCTTAGGGATGAGCAGTTCTTC. Its protein product is CASSLIAGGSLRDEQFF. The chain is built from TRBV7-9 and TRBJ2-1; 11 positions agree with TRBD2. CDR3 size: 17 residues. Per the germline V gene, CDR1 is SEHNR and CDR2 is FQNEAQ (reference sequence). J was trimmed by 8 bases and V by 5 bases; bases with no gene match: 14.

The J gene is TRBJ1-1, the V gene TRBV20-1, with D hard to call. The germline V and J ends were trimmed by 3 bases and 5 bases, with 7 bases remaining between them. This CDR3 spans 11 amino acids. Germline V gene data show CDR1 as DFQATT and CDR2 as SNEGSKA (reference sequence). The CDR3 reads CSASSVTEAFF. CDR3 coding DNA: TGCAGTGCTAGTTCGGTTACTGAAGCTTTCTTT.

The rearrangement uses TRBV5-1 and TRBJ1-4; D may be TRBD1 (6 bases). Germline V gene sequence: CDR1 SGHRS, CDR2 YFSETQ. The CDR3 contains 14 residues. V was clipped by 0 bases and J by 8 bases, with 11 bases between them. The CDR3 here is CASSLGAGDEKLFF. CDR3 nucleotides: TGCGCCAGCAGCTTGGGGGCAGGGGACGAAAAACTGTTTTTT.

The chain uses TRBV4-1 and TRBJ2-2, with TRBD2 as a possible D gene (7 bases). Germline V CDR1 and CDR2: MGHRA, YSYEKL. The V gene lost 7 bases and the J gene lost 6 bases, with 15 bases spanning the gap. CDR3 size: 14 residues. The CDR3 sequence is CASKLLGGPGELFF. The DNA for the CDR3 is TGCGCCAGCAAACTCCTGGGGGGGCCCGGGGAGCTGTTTTTT.

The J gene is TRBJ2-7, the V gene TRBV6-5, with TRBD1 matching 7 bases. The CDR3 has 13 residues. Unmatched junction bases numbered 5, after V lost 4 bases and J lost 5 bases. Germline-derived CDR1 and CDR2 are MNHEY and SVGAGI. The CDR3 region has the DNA TGTGCCAGCAGTTTGGGGACAGCGGACGAGCAGTACTTC. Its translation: CASSLGTADEQYF.

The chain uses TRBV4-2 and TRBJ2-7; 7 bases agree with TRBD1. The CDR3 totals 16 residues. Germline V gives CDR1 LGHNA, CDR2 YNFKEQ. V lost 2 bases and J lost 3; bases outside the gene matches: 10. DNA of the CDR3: TGTGCCAGCAGCCAACCCGGGACAGAGAACCGCTACGAGCAGTACTTC. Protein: CASSQPGTENRYEQYF.

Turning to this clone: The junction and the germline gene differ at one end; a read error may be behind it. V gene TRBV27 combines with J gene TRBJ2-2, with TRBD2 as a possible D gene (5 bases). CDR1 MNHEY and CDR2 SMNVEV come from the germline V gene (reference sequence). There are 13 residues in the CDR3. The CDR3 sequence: CAGSLTGTGELFF. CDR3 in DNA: TGTGCCGGCAGTTTAACGGGGACCGGGGAGCTGTTTTTT.

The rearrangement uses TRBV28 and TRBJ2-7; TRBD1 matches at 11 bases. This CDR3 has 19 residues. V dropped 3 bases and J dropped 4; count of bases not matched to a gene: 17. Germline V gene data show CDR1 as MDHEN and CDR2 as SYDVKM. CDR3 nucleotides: TGTGCCAGCAGTTTCCCTTTGGACAGGGGGCCTAAGAGAAAATACGAGCAGTACTTC. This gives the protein CASSFPLDRGPKRKYEQYF.

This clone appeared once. The CDR3 bases are TGTGCCAGCAGCGTACAGGGTAACGGGGAGCTGTTTTTT. As protein: CASSVQGNGELFF. This chain connects TRBV5-6 to TRBJ2-2, with D maybe TRBD1 (6 bases). The CDR3 contains 13 residues. The germline V gene has CDR1 SGHDT and CDR2 YYEEEE. Trimming pared 4 bases from V and 7 bases from J, leaving 11 bases between.

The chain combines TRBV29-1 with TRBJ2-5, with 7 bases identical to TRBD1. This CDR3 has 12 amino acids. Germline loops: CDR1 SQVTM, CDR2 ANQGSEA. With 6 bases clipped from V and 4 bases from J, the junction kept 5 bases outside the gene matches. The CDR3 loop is CSVNRGRETQYF. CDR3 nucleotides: TGCAGCGTAAACAGGGGCCGAGAGACCCAGTACTTC.

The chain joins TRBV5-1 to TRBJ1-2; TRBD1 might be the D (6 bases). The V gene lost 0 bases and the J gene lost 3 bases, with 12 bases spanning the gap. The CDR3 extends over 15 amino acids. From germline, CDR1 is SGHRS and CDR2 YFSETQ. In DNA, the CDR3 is TGCGCCAGCAGCTTGGGGCAGGGGAAGCACTATGGCTACACCTTC. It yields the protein CASSLGQGKHYGYTF.

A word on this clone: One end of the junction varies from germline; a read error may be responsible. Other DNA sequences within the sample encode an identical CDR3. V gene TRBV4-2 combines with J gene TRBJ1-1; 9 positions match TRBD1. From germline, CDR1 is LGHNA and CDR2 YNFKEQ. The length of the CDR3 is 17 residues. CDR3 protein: CASSQDLWRQGGAEAFF. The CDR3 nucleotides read TGTGCCAGTAGCCAAGACTTATGGAGACAGGGGGGTGCTGAAGCTTTCTTT.

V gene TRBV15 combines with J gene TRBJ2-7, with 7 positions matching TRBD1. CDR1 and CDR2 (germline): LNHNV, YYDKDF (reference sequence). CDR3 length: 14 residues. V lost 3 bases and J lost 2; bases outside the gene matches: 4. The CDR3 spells CATSSSGTAYEQYF. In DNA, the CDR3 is TGTGCCACCAGCAGCTCCGGGACAGCCTACGAGCAGTACTTC.

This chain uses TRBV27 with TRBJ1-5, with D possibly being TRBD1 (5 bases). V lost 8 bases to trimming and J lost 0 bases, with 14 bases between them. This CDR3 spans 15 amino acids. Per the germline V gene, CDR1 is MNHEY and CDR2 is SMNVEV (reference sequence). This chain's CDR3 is CASGDSPYSNQPQHF. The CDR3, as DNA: TGTGCCAGCGGTGACAGTCCTTATAGCAATCAGCCCCAGCATTTT.

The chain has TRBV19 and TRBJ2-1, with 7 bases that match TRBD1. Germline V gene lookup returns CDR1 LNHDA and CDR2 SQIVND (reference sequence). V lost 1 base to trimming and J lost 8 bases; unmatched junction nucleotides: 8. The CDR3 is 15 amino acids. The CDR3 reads CASSIVVTGYYEQFF. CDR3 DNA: TGTGCCAGTAGTATAGTCGTGACAGGGTACTATGAGCAGTTCTTC.

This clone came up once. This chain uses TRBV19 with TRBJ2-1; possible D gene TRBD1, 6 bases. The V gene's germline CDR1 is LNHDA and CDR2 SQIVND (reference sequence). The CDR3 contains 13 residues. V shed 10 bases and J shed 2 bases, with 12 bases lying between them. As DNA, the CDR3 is TGTGCCACGGCAGGGGTGACCTACAATGAGCAGTTCTTC. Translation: CATAGVTYNEQFF.

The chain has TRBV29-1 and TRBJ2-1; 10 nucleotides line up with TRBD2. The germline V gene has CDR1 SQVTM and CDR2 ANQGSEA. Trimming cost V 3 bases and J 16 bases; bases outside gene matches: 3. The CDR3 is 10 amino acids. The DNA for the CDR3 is TGCAGCGTTGACCTAGCGGGGGCCTTCTTC. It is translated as CSVDLAGAFF.

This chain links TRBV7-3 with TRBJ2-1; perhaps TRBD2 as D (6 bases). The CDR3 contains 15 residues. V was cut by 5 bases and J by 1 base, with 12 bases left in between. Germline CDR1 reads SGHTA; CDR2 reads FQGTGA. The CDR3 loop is CASSGGRGSYNEQFF. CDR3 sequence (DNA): TGTGCCAGCAGCGGGGGGAGAGGGTCCTACAATGAGCAGTTCTTC.

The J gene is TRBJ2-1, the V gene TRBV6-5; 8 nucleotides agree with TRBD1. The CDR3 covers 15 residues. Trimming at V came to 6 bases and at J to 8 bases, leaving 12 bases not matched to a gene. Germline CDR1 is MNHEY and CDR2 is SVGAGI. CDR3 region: CASRPLPQGAYEQFF. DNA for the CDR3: TGTGCCAGCAGACCCCTCCCCCAGGGGGCATATGAGCAGTTCTTC.

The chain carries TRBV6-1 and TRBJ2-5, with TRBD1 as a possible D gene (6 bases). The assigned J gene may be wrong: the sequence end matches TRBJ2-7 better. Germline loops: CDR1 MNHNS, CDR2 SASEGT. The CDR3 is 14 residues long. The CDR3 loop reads CASTDSAPTYEQYF. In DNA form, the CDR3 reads TGTGCCAGCACGGACAGCGCCCCAACCTACGAGCAGTACTTC.

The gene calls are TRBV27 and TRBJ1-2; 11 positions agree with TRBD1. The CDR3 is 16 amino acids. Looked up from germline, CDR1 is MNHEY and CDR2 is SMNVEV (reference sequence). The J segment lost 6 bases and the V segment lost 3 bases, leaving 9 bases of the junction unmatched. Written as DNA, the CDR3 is TGTGCCAGCAGTTTCATATCCGGGACAGGGGGAAATGGCTACACCTTC. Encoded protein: CASSFISGTGGNGYTF.

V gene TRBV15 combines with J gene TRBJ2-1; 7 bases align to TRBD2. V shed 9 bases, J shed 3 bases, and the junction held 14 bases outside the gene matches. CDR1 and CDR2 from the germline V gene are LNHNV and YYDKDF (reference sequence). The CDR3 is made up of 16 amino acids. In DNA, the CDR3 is TGTGCCACAAGAAGCACCGGGAGCGGGGACTACAATGAGCAGTTCTTC. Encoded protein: CATRSTGSGDYNEQFF.

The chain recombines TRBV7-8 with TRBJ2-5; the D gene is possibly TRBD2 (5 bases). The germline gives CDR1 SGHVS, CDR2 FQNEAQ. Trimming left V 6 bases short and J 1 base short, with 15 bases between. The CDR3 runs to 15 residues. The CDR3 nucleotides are TGTGCCAGCAGAGAGAGAGGGTCCCGCCAAGAGACCCAGTACTTC. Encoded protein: CASRERGSRQETQYF.

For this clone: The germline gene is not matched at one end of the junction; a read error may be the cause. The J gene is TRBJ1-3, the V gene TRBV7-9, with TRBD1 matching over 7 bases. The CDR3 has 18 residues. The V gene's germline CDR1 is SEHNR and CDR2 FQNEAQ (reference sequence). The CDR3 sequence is CSSSLWGRGQTRGNTIYF. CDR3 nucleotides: TGTTCCAGCAGCTTATGGGGTCGGGGACAGACAAGAGGAAACACCATATATTTT. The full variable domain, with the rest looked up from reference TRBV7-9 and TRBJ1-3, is DTGVSQNPRHKITKRGQNVTFRCDPISEHNRLYWYRQTLGQGPEFLTYFQNEAQLEKSRLLSDRFSAERPKGSFSTLEIQRTEQGDSAMYLCSSSLWGRGQTRGNTIYFGEGSWLTVV.

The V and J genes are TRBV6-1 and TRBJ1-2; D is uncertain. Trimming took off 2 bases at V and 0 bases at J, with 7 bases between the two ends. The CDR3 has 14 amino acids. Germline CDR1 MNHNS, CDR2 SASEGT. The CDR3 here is CASSENIPNYGYTF. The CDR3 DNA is TGTGCCAGCAGTGAAAACATTCCTAACTATGGCTACACCTTC.

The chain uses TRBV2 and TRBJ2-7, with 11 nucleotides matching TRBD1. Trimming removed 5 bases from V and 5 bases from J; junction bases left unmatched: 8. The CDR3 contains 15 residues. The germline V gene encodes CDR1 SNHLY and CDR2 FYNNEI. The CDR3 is CASSLGTGGSHEQYF. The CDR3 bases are TGTGCCAGCAGTTTAGGGACAGGGGGTAGTCACGAGCAGTACTTC.

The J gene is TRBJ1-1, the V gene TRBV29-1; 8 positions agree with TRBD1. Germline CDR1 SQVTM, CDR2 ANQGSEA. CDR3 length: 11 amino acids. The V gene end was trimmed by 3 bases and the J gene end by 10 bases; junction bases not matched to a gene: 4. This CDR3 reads CSVETGERAFF. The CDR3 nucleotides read TGCAGCGTTGAGACAGGGGAACGAGCTTTCTTT.

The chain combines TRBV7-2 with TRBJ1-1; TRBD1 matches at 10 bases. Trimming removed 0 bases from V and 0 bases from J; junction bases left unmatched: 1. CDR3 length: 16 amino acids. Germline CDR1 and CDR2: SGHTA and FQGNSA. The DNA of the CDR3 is TGTGCCAGCAGCTTAGCGGGACAGGGGATGAACACTGAAGCTTTCTTT. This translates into CASSLAGQGMNTEAFF.

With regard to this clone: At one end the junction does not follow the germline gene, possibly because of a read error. The CDR3 reads CASRVQVNTEAFF. The CDR3 DNA reads as TGTGCCAGCAGGGTACAGGTGAATACTGAAGCTTTCTTT. This chain connects TRBV6-6 to TRBJ1-1; possible D gene TRBD1, 5 bases. Germline V gene sequence: CDR1 MNHNY, CDR2 SVGAGI (reference sequence). The CDR3 has 13 residues.